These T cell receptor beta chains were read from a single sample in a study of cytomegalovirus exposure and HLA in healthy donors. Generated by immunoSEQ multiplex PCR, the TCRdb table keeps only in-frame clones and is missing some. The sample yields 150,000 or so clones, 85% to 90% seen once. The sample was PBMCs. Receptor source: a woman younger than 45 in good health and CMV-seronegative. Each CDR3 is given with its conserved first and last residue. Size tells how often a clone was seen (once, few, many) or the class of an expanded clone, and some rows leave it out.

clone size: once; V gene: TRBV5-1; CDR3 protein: CASRLARRNSPLHF
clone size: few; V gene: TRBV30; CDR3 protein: CAWSAGMWNDSPLHF
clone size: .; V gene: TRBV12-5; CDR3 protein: CASAPGGPPYQETQYF
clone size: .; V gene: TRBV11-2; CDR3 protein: CASSLGGEWGNTIYF
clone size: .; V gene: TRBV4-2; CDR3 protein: CASSQDRGTEAFF
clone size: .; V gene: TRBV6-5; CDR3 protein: CASSDRGTSPDELFF
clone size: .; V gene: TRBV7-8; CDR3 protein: CASSLVGTGDFTGELFF
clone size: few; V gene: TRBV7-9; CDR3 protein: CASSSNSLASFEQYF
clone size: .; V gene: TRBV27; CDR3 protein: CASSFGSGSYEQYF
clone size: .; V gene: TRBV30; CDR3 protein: CAWSVPREDLPYEQYF
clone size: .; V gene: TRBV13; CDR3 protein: CASSLAQGGSNQPQHF
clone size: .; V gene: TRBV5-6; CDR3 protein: CASSAAGTGGLNYEQYF
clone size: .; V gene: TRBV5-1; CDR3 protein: CASSLGSLAGGLNEQFF
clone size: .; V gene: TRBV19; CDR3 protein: CASSKLPGQDQTGELFF
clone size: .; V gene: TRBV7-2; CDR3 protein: CASSGTTGIGQPQHF
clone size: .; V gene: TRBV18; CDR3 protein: CASSPTDYEQYF
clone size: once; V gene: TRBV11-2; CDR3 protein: CASSLPGDSYEQYF
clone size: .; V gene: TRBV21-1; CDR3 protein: CASRGALGLGKNGYTF